These T cell receptor beta chains were read from a single sample in a study of blood T cell repertoires in COVID-19. Only in-frame clones appear in the TCRdb table, and some are missing; sequencing was by immunoSEQ multiplex PCR. This table holds roughly 310,000 clones, around 87% found once. What was sequenced was peripheral blood. These receptors were obtained from a woman aged 50 to 65 with active or convalescent COVID-19. Both conserved end residues are part of each CDR3. D genes are given only for firm matches. Only part of the rows carry a size: once, few, many, or a class if the clone is expanded.

d_call | clone_size | j_call | v_call | cdr3_aa | cdr3_nt
TRBD2 | - | TRBJ2-7 | TRBV4-1 | CASSQLAGGYEQYF | TGCGCCAGCAGCCAACTAGCGGGAGGGTACGAGCAGTACTTC
TRBD2 | few | TRBJ2-2 | TRBV6-4 | CASRQLAGAGELFF | TGTGCCAGCAGACAACTAGCGGGGGCCGGGGAGCTGTTTTTT
- | once | TRBJ2-7 | TRBV15 | CATSLPDRMGSRYEQYF | TGTGCCACCAGCCTCCCGGACAGAATGGGGTCGAGGTACGAGCAGTACTTC
- | - | TRBJ2-6 | TRBV6-5 | CASSFQASGANVLTF | TGTGCCAGCAGCTTCCAGGCCTCTGGGGCCAACGTCCTGACTTTC
- | - | TRBJ2-3 | TRBV7-9 | CASSAPRGLPQADTQYF | TGTGCCAGCAGCGCACCACGGGGACTCCCCCAGGCAGATACGCAGTATTTT
- | - | TRBJ1-1 | TRBV15 | CATRSGRRDAEAFF | TGTGCCACCAGAAGTGGTCGGAGAGACGCTGAAGCTTTCTTT
- | - | TRBJ2-2 | TRBV4-3 | CASSQVLGSGTGELFF | TGCGCCAGCAGCCAAGTCTTGGGGTCAGGGACCGGGGAGCTGTTTTTT
TRBD1 | - | TRBJ2-2 | TRBV24-1 | CATRSGTGNTGELFF | TGTGCCACCAGGTCCGGGACAGGGAACACCGGGGAGCTGTTTTTT
TRBD2 | - | TRBJ2-3 | TRBV19 | CASSVSGLARGGRTDTQYF | TGTGCCAGTAGTGTCTCGGGACTAGCGAGGGGGGGGCGCACAGATACGCAGTATTTT
- | - | TRBJ1-4 | TRBV2 | CASSVLGQRNEKLFF | TGTGCCAGCAGTGTTTTAGGACAGAGAAATGAAAAACTGTTTTTT
TRBD1 | once | TRBJ2-7 | TRBV6-4 | CASSEQGASGYEQYF | TGTGCCAGCAGCGAACAGGGGGCGAGCGGCTACGAGCAGTACTTC
TRBD1 | - | TRBJ1-5 | TRBV29-1 | CSVATGDQPQHF | TGCAGCGTTGCCACAGGGGATCAGCCCCAGCATTTT
TRBD2 | - | TRBJ2-1 | TRBV28 | CASSALAGGPNEQFF | TGTGCCAGCAGCGCCCTAGCGGGAGGGCCAAATGAGCAGTTCTTC
TRBD1 | - | TRBJ1-1 | TRBV5-1 | CASSPGGNTEAFF | TGCGCCAGCAGCCCAGGGGGGAACACTGAAGCTTTCTTT
- | once | TRBJ2-5 | TRBV7-9 | CASSPTGETQYF | TGTGCCAGCAGCCCGACCGGGGAGACCCAGTACTTC
- | - | TRBJ2-2 | TRBV5-1 | CASVMGANTGELFF | TGCGCCAGCGTTATGGGAGCGAACACCGGGGAGCTGTTTTTT
- | - | TRBJ1-3 | TRBV5-6 | CASSWTVGNTIYF | TGTGCCAGCAGCTGGACAGTGGGAAACACCATATATTTT
- | - | TRBJ2-1 | TRBV19 | CASSAYGGEQFF | TGTGCCAGTTCCGCATACGGTGGTGAGCAGTTCTTC
TRBD2 | few | TRBJ2-1 | TRBV4-2 | CASSQGLNNEQFF | TGTGCCAGCAGCCAGGGACTAAACAATGAGCAGTTCTTC
TRBD1 | - | TRBJ2-1 | TRBV3-1/TRBV3-2 | CASSPRTGGKGEQFF | TGTGCCAGCAGCCCTCGGACAGGGGGTAAGGGTGAGCAGTTCTTC
- | - | TRBJ2-1 | TRBV2 | CASKSGSGHNEQFF | TGTGCCAGCAAAAGTGGTAGCGGTCACAATGAGCAGTTCTTC
- | - | TRBJ2-7 | TRBV30 | CAWSLSSTNEQYF | TGTGCCTGGAGTCTGTCCAGTACAAACGAGCAGTACTTC
TRBD2 | - | TRBJ2-1 | TRBV6-2/TRBV6-3 | CASSRGTSGNEQFF | TGTGCCAGCAGTCGGGGGACTAGCGGGAATGAGCAGTTCTTC